This TCR beta chain derives from a study of cytomegalovirus exposure and HLA in healthy donors. PCR primers comprised 60 Vbeta and 13 Jbeta primers. Original processing methods: The authors later counted roughly 77 million unique TCR beta chains, about 11 million of them shared. Sequenced by immunoSEQ multiplex PCR; TCRdb stores in-frame clones only, minus some. D and trimming were read from the DNA, whereas the V and J calls and clone size are those reported in that table. The sample has approximately 87,000 clones; about 76% are singletons. Germline-derived CDR1 and CDR2 are WSHSY and SAAADI. CDR3 size: 14 residues. V shed 0 bases and J shed 4 bases, with 9 bases lying between them. This clone turned up a few times. Antigen specificity is unknown. Overall study results and limits: Later, an analysis showed that TCR beta chains associated with HLA were more clonally expanded than others that were equally common. In a later analysis, HLA-C alleles had the fewest associated TCRs, DRB1 alleles the most.

This receptor was taken from a woman between 65 and 79 years old in good health and CMV-seropositive. The rearrangement links TRBV10-2 to TRBJ1-2; D perhaps matches TRBD1 (6 bases). The sample consisted of PBMCs. The CDR3 spells CASSESVGAYGYTF. CDR3 nucleotide sequence: TGCGCCAGCAGTGAGTCGGTGGGGGCCTATGGCTACACCTTC.